This T cell receptor (beta chain) was found in a study of T cell responses to AZD1222 COVID-19 vaccine. Study-level information: Combined were second doses at about 4 or about 12 weeks. General observations from the study: Baseline seropositivity occurred in only a handful of AZD1222 recipients. The sample set comprised mostly white British donors with more females, and clonal diversity was possibly underestimated. Only after the peak T cell response were repertoires sampled.

Turning to this clone: What it binds is unknown. Other nucleotide sequences from this sample produce the same CDR3.

TCRdb's table, derived via immunoSEQ multiplex PCR, lists solely in-frame clones and lacks some. The sample records about 150,000 clones, roughly 90% being singletons. CDR3 length: 11 residues. The germline V gene has CDR1 LNHDA and CDR2 SQIVND (reference sequence). V shed 6 bases and J shed 1 base, with 3 bases lying between them. The chain combines TRBV19 with TRBJ1-1; D call uncertain. This sequence was found in an adult in good health. The source material was peripheral blood, sampled on day 0 of AZD1222 vaccination. The CDR3 DNA reads as TGTGCCAGTAGGCGGAACACTGAAGCTTTCTTT. As protein: CASRRNTEAFF.